The TCR beta chain under discussion was sequenced for a study of molecular identifiers for immune sequencing clone quantification. This clonotype was picked up a small number of times. MiXCR, applied by TCRdb to the PCR reads, yields one record per CDR3 protein. In the table there are 80,000 to 95,000 distinct CDR3 sequences, 19% of which are singletons. The ends were cut back, 6 bases at V and 0 bases at J, with 15 bases in the middle. This CDR3 is built from 16 residues. Germline CDR1 and CDR2: SGHVS and FNYEAQ. This chain uses TRBV7-6 with TRBJ2-1; D might be TRBD1 (5 bases). The sample comprised naive CD8+ T cells from blood, with Jurkat cell RNA spiked in. Subset of the sample: FACS-sorted CD8+CD4-CCR7+CD45RA+ naive T cells. This clonotype was obtained from a human donor in good health. Some libraries in this study had Jurkat cell RNA spiked in. The CDR3 sequence: CASRQGLPSSYNEQFF. The CDR3 region has the DNA TGTGCCAGCAGGCAGGGCCTTCCCAGCTCCTACAATGAGCAGTTCTTC.